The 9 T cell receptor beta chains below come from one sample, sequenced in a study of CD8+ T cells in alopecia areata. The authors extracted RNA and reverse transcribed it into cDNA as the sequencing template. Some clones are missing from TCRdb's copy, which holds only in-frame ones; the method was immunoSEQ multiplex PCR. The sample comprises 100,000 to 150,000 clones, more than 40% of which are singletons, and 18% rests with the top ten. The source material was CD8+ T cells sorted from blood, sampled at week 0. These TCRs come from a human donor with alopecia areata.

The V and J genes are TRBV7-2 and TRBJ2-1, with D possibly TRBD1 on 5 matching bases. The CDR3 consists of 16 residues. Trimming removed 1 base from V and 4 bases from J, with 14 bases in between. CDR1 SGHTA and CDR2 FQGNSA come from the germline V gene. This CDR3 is CASSLDDPKGYNEQFF. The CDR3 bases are TGTGCCAGCAGCTTAGACGACCCGAAGGGGTACAATGAGCAGTTCTTC.

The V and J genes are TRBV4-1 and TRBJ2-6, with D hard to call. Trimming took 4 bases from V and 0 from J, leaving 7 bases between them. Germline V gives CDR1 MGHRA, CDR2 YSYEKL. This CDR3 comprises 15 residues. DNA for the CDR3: TGCGCCAGCAGCCTCAGGCACTCTGGGGCCAACGTCCTGACTTTC. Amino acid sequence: CASSLRHSGANVLTF.

This CDR3 reads CSVTSENTGELFF. The CDR3, as DNA: TGCAGCGTGACTTCGGAAAACACCGGGGAGCTGTTTTTT. This sequence joins TRBV29-1 and TRBJ2-2; D not resolved. The germline V and J ends were trimmed by 6 bases and 2 bases, with 10 bases remaining between them. CDR3 length: 13 residues. CDR1 SQVTM and CDR2 ANQGSEA come from the germline V gene.

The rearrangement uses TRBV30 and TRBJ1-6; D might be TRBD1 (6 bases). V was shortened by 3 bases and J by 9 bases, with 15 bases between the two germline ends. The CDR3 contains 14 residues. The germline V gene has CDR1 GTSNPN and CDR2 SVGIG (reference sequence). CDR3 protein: CAWRDLSGVSPLHF. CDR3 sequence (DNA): TGTGCCTGGAGAGATCTTTCAGGGGTTTCACCCCTCCACTTT.

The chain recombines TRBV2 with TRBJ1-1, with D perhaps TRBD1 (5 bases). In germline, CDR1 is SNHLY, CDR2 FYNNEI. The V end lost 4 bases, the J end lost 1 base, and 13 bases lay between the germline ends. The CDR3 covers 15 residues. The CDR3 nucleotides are TGTGCCAGCAGTGTGCGGCAGGGCAAGAACACTGAAGCTTTCTTT. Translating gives CASSVRQGKNTEAFF.

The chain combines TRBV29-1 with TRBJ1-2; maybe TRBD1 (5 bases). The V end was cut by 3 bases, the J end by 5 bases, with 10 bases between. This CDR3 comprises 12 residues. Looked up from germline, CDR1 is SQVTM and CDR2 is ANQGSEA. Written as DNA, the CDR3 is TGCAGCGTTGACACAGGCAGTTATGGCTACACCTTC. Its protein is CSVDTGSYGYTF.

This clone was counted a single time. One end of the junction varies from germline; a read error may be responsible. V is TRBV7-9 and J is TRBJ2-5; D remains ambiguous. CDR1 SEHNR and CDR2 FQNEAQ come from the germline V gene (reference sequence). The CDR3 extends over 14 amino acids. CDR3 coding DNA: TGCGCCAGCAGCTCCCCTCTGCAGGTGGAGACCCAGTACTTC. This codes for CASSSPLQVETQYF. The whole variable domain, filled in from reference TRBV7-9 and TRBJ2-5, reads DTGVSQNPRHKITKRGQNVTFRCDPISEHNRLYWYRQTLGQGPEFLTYFQNEAQLEKSRLLSDRFSAERPKGSFSTLEIQRTEQGDSAMYLCASSSPLQVETQYFGPGTRLLVL.

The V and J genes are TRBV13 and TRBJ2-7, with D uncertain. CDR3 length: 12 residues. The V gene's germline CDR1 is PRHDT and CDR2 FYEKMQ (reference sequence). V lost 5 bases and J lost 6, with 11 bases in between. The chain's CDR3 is CASSPGSGEQYF. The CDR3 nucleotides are TGTGCCAGCAGCCCCGGGTCCGGCGAGCAGTACTTC. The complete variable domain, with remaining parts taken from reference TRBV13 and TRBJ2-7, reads AAGVIQSPRHLIKEKRETATLKCYPIPRHDTVYWYQQGPGQDPQFLISFYEKMQSDKGSIPDRFSAQQFSDYHSELNMSSLELGDSALYFCASSPGSGEQYFGPGTRLTVT.

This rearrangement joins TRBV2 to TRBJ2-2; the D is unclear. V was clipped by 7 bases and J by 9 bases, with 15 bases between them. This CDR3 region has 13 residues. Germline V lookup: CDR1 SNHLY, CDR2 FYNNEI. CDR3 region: CASTLTGFRELFF. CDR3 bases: TGTGCCAGCACCTTAACGGGCTTCCGGGAGCTGTTTTTT.